The 32 T cell receptor beta chains given below trace back to one sample, sequenced in a study of CDR3 diversity in severe acne. In TCRdb, the PCR reads were re-called with MiXCR into one record per CDR3 protein. Here the sample spans tens of thousands of distinct CDR3 sequences, 50% to 65% being singletons. The sequenced material came from blood. The receptors here all came from a male donor in good health, without acne.

V is TRBV6-5 and J is TRBJ1-3, with a tentative D call TRBD1 (6 bases). Germline CDR1 reads MNHEY; CDR2 reads SVGAGI. V gave up 4 bases and J gave up 3 bases, with 13 bases separating them. The CDR3 spans 15 residues. CDR3 amino acids: CASSSGQFGGNTIYF. In DNA form, the CDR3 reads TGTGCCAGCAGTTCGGGACAATTTGGTGGAAACACCATATATTTT.

The chain combines TRBV20-1 with TRBJ2-5; 10 bases are a match to TRBD2. Germline V gives CDR1 DFQATT, CDR2 SNEGSKA (reference sequence). The trim removed 3 bases at V and 2 bases at J, leaving 12 bases unmatched. The CDR3 extends over 17 amino acids. CDR3 nucleotide sequence: TGCAGTGCTAGGTCTGCGGGAGCGGGAGGGCCTCAAGAGACCCAGTACTTC. Its translation is CSARSAGAGGPQETQYF.

This chain uses TRBV7-3 with TRBJ1-1, with D possibly TRBD1 on 5 matching bases. This CDR3 region has 15 residues. Germline V gives CDR1 SGHTA, CDR2 FQGTGA. The V end lost 5 bases, the J end lost 3 bases, and 16 bases lay between the germline ends. The CDR3 coding sequence is TGTGCCAGCAGCCTTAGCGGGGGGGGAGACACTGAAGCTTTCTTT. As protein: CASSLSGGGDTEAFF.

For this clonotype: The junction differs from germline at one of its ends, possibly a read error. The rearrangement joins TRBV27 to TRBJ2-3; 7 bases line up with TRBD2. Germline loops: CDR1 MNHEY, CDR2 SMNVEV (reference sequence). CDR3 size: 17 residues. The CDR3 nucleotides read TGTGCCAGCAGTTTTCGGCGGGAGAGGGTCCGGCGAGATTCGCAGTATTTT. This translates into CASSFRRERVRRDSQYF.

This clonotype was counted only a few times. The CDR3 here is CASSEAPPLTGELFF. The CDR3 DNA reads as TGTGCCAGCAGTGAGGCTCCACCTCTCACCGGGGAGCTGTTTTTT. The chain joins TRBV2 to TRBJ2-2; D is undetermined. The CDR3 loop spans 15 amino acids. CDR1 and CDR2 (germline): SNHLY, FYNNEI. The V end lost 3 bases, the J end lost 4 bases, and 12 bases lay between the germline ends.

The chain joins TRBV29-1 to TRBJ2-5; possibly TRBD1 for D (6 bases). V was cut by 5 bases and J by 5 bases, with 15 bases left in between. The CDR3 totals 13 residues. In germline, CDR1 is SQVTM, CDR2 ANQGSEA. The CDR3 DNA reads TGCAGCGTTCGGGACACTAACTTGGAGACCCAGTACTTC. It encodes CSVRDTNLETQYF.

This clonotype was seen many times. The gene calls are TRBV20-1 and TRBJ1-4; 8 nucleotides align to TRBD1. Trimming cost V 8 bases and J 0 bases; bases outside gene matches: 5. The CDR3 is 14 residues long. The germline CDR1 and CDR2 sequences are DFQATT and SNEGSKA (reference sequence). The CDR3 spells CSMGQAATNEKLFF. The CDR3 DNA sequence: TGCAGTATGGGACAGGCCGCAACTAATGAAAAACTGTTTTTT.

J is TRBJ1-1 and V is TRBV15; no firm D call. The CDR3 totals 13 residues. Germline loops: CDR1 LNHNV, CDR2 YYDKDF (reference sequence). Trimming pared 6 bases from V and 3 bases from J, leaving 11 bases between. CDR3 sequence (DNA): TGTGCCACCAGACGAGGGCAGGACACTGAAGCTTTCTTT. It encodes CATRRGQDTEAFF.

Concerning this clonotype itself: A read error may account for a junction end that differs from germline. The chain carries TRBV7-3 and TRBJ2-7, with a possible D match to TRBD2 (6 bases). The CDR3 contains 14 residues. Germline CDR1 is SGHTA and CDR2 is FQGTGA. CDR3 sequence: CASSLSGLGGELYF. The CDR3 DNA sequence: TGTGCCAGCAGCTTATCGGGGTTGGGCGGGGAGCTGTACTTC.

The rearrangement links TRBV24-1 to TRBJ2-2; 7 positions match TRBD1. Trimming took 5 bases from V and 5 from J; bases not matched to a gene: 13. The germline V gene has CDR1 KGHDR and CDR2 SFDVKD. There are 17 residues in the CDR3. CDR3: CATSALGQAGRTGELFF. CDR3 coding DNA: TGTGCCACCAGTGCCCTCGGACAGGCCGGTCGGACCGGGGAGCTGTTTTTT.

The chain links TRBV20-1 to TRBJ2-7; TRBD2 matches at 12 bases. CDR1 DFQATT and CDR2 SNEGSKA come from the germline V gene (reference sequence). The CDR3 runs 14 residues. Germline trimming cut 3 bases from V and 4 bases from J; bases unmatched to any gene: 4. The CDR3: CSARRTSGMYEQYF. The DNA of the CDR3 is TGCAGTGCTAGGAGGACTAGCGGGATGTACGAGCAGTACTTC.

This clonotype has at least ten counts. This chain uses TRBV20-1 with TRBJ2-3; 7 nucleotides agree with TRBD1. Germline CDR1 and CDR2: DFQATT and SNEGSKA (reference sequence). The CDR3 has 12 residues. The CDR3 DNA reads as TGCAGCGAGAGGGGGCCCACAGATACGCAGTATTTT. Its translation is CSERGPTDTQYF.

This clonotype was recorded many times. J is TRBJ1-1 and V is TRBV30; D is undetermined. Germline values: CDR1 GTSNPN, CDR2 SVGIG (reference sequence). V lost 2 bases and J 7 bases, leaving 14 bases between the germline ends. This CDR3 is 13 amino acids long. This chain's CDR3 is CAWSKRGRDEAFF. Here the CDR3 DNA reads TGTGCCTGGAGTAAGCGGGGAAGAGATGAAGCTTTCTTT.

This clonotype appeared many times. The chain recombines TRBV29-1 with TRBJ2-2; 13 bases map to TRBD2. Germline V gene data show CDR1 as SQVTM and CDR2 as ANQGSEA. This CDR3 comprises 14 residues. With V trimmed by 4 bases and J by 5 bases, 1 base remained unmatched. DNA of the CDR3: TGCAGCGTTGGACTAGCGGGAGGTACCGGGGAGCTGTTTTTT. Protein product: CSVGLAGGTGELFF.

The table lists this clonotype with many counts. The gene calls are TRBV20-1 and TRBJ2-7; D gene ambiguous. CDR1 DFQATT and CDR2 SNEGSKA come from the germline V gene (reference sequence). This CDR3 comprises 15 residues. V gave up 1 base and J gave up 2 bases, with 15 bases separating them. For the CDR3, the DNA is TGCAGTGCTAGAGGGCAGACTTTGATGACCTACGAGCAGTACTTC. Protein sequence: CSARGQTLMTYEQYF.

This rearrangement joins TRBV6-4 to TRBJ2-3, with D perhaps matching TRBD2 (6 bases). CDR3 length: 18 residues. Trimming removed 4 bases from V and 11 bases from J, with 31 bases in between. CDR1 and CDR2 (germline): MRHNA, SNTAGT. The DNA of the CDR3 is TGTGCCAGCAGTGCTTGGGGGGATCGTGCAAATAGGTACAATGAGCAGTATTTT. It specifies CASSAWGDRANRYNEQYF.

The chain employs TRBV24-1 and TRBJ2-1, with 8 bases that match TRBD1. In germline, CDR1 is KGHDR, CDR2 SFDVKD. V was clipped by 2 bases and J by 10 bases; unmatched bases: 9. The CDR3 length is 15 residues. DNA for the CDR3: TGTGCCACCAGTGATTATCCGGGACAGGACTACGAGCAGTTCTTC. It codes for CATSDYPGQDYEQFF.

V and J are TRBV7-3 and TRBJ2-7, with 9 bases lining up with TRBD1. The CDR3 is made up of 15 amino acids. Germline V gene sequence: CDR1 SGHTA, CDR2 FQGTGA. The junction had 9 bases not matched to a gene; V was cut back by 6 bases and J by 3 bases. The CDR3 DNA reads TGTGCCAGCAGAGCCGGGGGACAGGGCTTCTACGAGCAGTACTTC. This translates into CASRAGGQGFYEQYF.

This clonotype turned up a few times. The chain has TRBV29-1 and TRBJ1-1; D may be TRBD1 (5 bases). V was shortened by 3 bases and J by 1 base, with 9 bases between the two germline ends. Germline-derived CDR1 and CDR2 are SQVTM and ANQGSEA. The CDR3 contains 13 residues. The CDR3: CSVELQENTEAFF. The CDR3, as DNA: TGCAGCGTTGAGTTACAGGAGAACACTGAAGCTTTCTTT.

This clonotype was observed a single time. One junction end does not reproduce the germline sequence, and a read error may be involved. This rearrangement joins TRBV20-1 to TRBJ2-1, with D hard to call. This CDR3 has 12 residues. Germline V gene lookup returns CDR1 DFQATT and CDR2 SNEGSKA (reference sequence). The CDR3, as DNA: TGCAGTGCTAGGACGTATAGCAATCAGCAGTTCTTC. Amino acids: CSARTYSNQQFF.

The table lists this clonotype with a few counts. The rearrangement joins TRBV7-2 to TRBJ1-2; tentatively, D is TRBD1 (6 bases). V was clipped by 2 bases and J by 8 bases, with 15 bases between them. CDR3 size: 14 residues. Germline CDR1 is SGHTA and CDR2 is FQGNSA. The CDR3 protein is CASSLSGHSYGYTF. The CDR3 DNA is TGTGCCAGCAGCTTATCGGGACATTCGTACGGCTACACCTTC.

A note on this clonotype: One end of the junction fails to match germline, which may point to a read error. DNA for the CDR3: TGCAGCGTTGAGCTCCGACAGGGTTCCCCAATTTTC. It specifies CSVELRQGSPIF. The chain employs TRBV29-1 and TRBJ1-1, with 7 bases lining up with TRBD1. CDR1 is SQVTM and CDR2 is ANQGSEA in the germline V gene. This CDR3 is built from 12 residues. Looking up the rest from reference TRBV29-1 and TRBJ1-1 gives the full variable domain: SAVISQKPSRDICQRGTSLTIQCQVDSQVTMMFWYRQQPGQSLTLIATANQGSEATYESGFVIDKFPISRPNLTFSTLTVSNMSPEDSSIYLCSVELRQGSPIFGQGTRLTVV.

The V gene is TRBV7-9, the J gene TRBJ2-7; TRBD2 aligns across 8 bases. The CDR3 consists of 15 residues. Germline CDR1 SEHNR, CDR2 FQNEAQ (reference sequence). With V trimmed by 5 bases and J by 8 bases, 14 bases remained unmatched. CDR3 DNA sequence: TGTGCCAGCAGCACATCCGGGACTAGGGAACCGAAGCAGTACTTC. This encodes CASSTSGTREPKQYF.

The chain carries TRBV7-9 and TRBJ1-2; 8 bases line up with TRBD1. Germline CDR1 and CDR2: SEHNR and FQNEAQ (reference sequence). Trimming removed 6 bases from V and 6 bases from J; junction bases left unmatched: 12. There are 15 residues in the CDR3. As DNA, the CDR3 is TGTGCCAGCAGAGAACACAGGGGGATGCTGAATGGCTACACCTTC. Translating it yields CASREHRGMLNGYTF. Variable domain in full (rest from reference TRBV7-9 and TRBJ1-2): DTGVSQNPRHKITKRGQNVTFRCDPISEHNRLYWYRQTLGQGPEFLTYFQNEAQLEKSRLLSDRFSAERPKGSFSTLEIQRTEQGDSAMYLCASREHRGMLNGYTFGSGTRLTVV.

Many counts were recorded for this clonotype. The chain is built from TRBV2 and TRBJ1-1; D is unclear. CDR3 length: 11 amino acids. Germline V gene sequence: CDR1 SNHLY, CDR2 FYNNEI. Trimming left V 0 bases short and J 9 bases short, with 5 bases between. The CDR3 loop reads CASSEAIKAFF. For the CDR3, the DNA is TGTGCCAGCAGTGAAGCGATTAAAGCTTTCTTT.

This clonotype was observed many times. V gene TRBV7-9 combines with J gene TRBJ1-1; D ambiguous. This CDR3 spans 14 amino acids. The germline gives CDR1 SEHNR, CDR2 FQNEAQ (reference sequence). The ends were cut back, 0 bases at V and 7 bases at J, with 12 bases in the middle. CDR3 residues: CASSLAQIWNEAFF. The CDR3, as DNA: TGTGCCAGCAGCTTAGCACAGATTTGGAATGAAGCTTTCTTT.

Of note for this clonotype: Relative to the germline gene, one junction end is altered; a read error may explain this. The chain carries TRBV5-4 and TRBJ2-7, with 14 positions matching TRBD2. CDR3 length equals 18 residues. Germline V gene data show CDR1 as SGHNT and CDR2 as YYREEE (reference sequence). This chain's CDR3 is CASSPLGLAGGVTYEQYF. For the CDR3, the DNA is TGTGCCAGCAGCCCACTAGGACTAGCGGGGGGTGTTACCTACGAGCAGTATTTC.

A note on this clonotype: An end of the junction differs from the germline gene, which may be a read error. The genes are TRBV7-9 and TRBJ2-7; 11 bases match TRBD2. The V gene's germline CDR1 is SEHNR and CDR2 FQNEAQ (reference sequence). This CDR3 region has 17 residues. The CDR3 here is CASSLAGGKLPTYEQYF. The CDR3 DNA reads TGTGCCAGCAGCCTAGCGGGGGGCAAACTGCCTACCTACGAGCAGTACTTC.

Worth noting for this clonotype: This CDR3 is missing its conserved last phenylalanine or tryptophan, likely due to a read error. The V gene is TRBV5-1, the J gene TRBJ2-2; TRBD1 matches 8 bases. The CDR3 extends over 14 amino acids. Germline CDR1 reads SGHRS; CDR2 reads YFSETQ. Unmatched junction bases numbered 8, after V lost 8 bases and J lost 5 bases. CDR3: CASSLTGVTGELFL. In DNA form, the CDR3 reads TGCGCCAGTTCACTGACAGGGGTTACCGGGGAGCTGTTTCTT.

This clonotype was recorded at least ten times. This rearrangement joins TRBV4-1 to TRBJ2-3; D not certain. The CDR3 is 14 residues long. Trimming took off 0 bases at V and 2 bases at J, with 6 bases between the two ends. Per germline, CDR1 MGHRA and CDR2 YSYEKL. Here the CDR3 reads CASSQDQTTDTQYF. As DNA, the CDR3 is TGCGCCAGCAGCCAAGATCAGACCACAGATACGCAGTATTTT.

In regard to this clonotype: This clone may be a read error of a much larger clone one base away. The CDR3 end shows no conserved phenylalanine or tryptophan, and so a read error is likely. The chain is built from TRBV25-1 and TRBJ1-2, with D maybe TRBD1 (5 bases). CDR3 length: 13 residues. Germline lookup yields CDR1 MGHDK and CDR2 SYGVNS. Trimming stripped 7 bases from V and 6 bases from J, with 15 bases between. In DNA form, the CDR3 reads TGTGCCAGCAACCTGCAGGGAGGGAATGGCTACACCCTC. Its protein is CASNLQGGNGYTL.

The genes are TRBV7-9 and TRBJ1-1, with unresolved D. CDR1 is SEHNR and CDR2 is FQNEAQ in the germline V gene (reference sequence). This CDR3 contains 14 residues. Trimming removed 2 bases from V and 6 bases from J, with 13 bases in between. The CDR3 nucleotides are TGTGCCAGCAGCTTAACCGGTTGGAGGGCTGAAGCTTTCTTT. Protein sequence: CASSLTGWRAEAFF.